These T cell receptor beta chains were read from a single sample in a study of regulatory T cells in long-lasting Graves disease. TCRdb re-called the multiplex PCR reads with MiXCR, one entry per CDR3 protein. This table holds more than 300,000 distinct CDR3 sequences, approximately 12% found once. This same sample was also taken into another study, of T cells in Graves' hyperthyroidism and ophthalmopathy.

Sequencing was performed on peripheral blood mononuclear cells (PBMCs), taken at new diagnosis, from a patient treated with antithyroid drugs. Source of these receptors: a woman aged 18-29 years with Graves disease. The CDR3 runs from the conserved cysteine through the conserved F or W. The D gene is left open where the match is weak. Some rows have no size entry. The others give once, few or many, or a class for an expanded clone.

cdr3_length	v_call	j_call	clone_size	d_call	cdr3_aa	cdr3_nt
18	TRBV20-1	TRBJ2-7	many	TRBD2	CSARAGTSGTRPYYEQYF	TGCAGTGCTAGAGCCGGGACTAGCGGGACCCGGCCCTACTACGAGCAGTACTTC
16	TRBV7-2	TRBJ1-2	many	.	CASSLVGGRANYGYTF	TGTGCCAGCAGCTTAGTGGGGGGTAGGGCTAACTATGGCTACACCTTC
15	TRBV11-2	TRBJ2-7	once	.	CASSLVSDSSYEQYF	TGTGCCAGCAGCTTAGTGTCCGACAGCTCCTACGAGCAGTACTTC
14	TRBV6-1	TRBJ2-7	many	.	CASSPPGHSYEQYF	TGTGCCAGCAGTCCCCCGGGACACTCCTACGAGCAGTACTTC
15	TRBV24-1	TRBJ2-1	few	TRBD2	CATSDTGTRRNEQFF	TGTGCCACCAGTGACACCGGGACTAGACGCAATGAGCAGTTCTTC
12	TRBV20-1	TRBJ2-5	.	.	CSASGVSETQYF	TGCAGTGCTAGCGGAGTGTCGGAGACCCAGTACTTC
13	TRBV7-9	TRBJ2-7	many	TRBD1	CASSSTQGYEQYF	TGTGCCAGCAGCTCAACACAGGGGTACGAGCAGTACTTC
13	TRBV20-1	TRBJ1-5	.	.	CSVSRVNRQPQHF	TGCAGTGTGTCCAGGGTGAATCGTCAGCCCCAGCATTTT
15	TRBV18	TRBJ1-2	many	TRBD1	CASSPRGQGPHGYTF	TGTGCCAGCTCACCCCGGGGACAGGGCCCTCATGGCTACACCTTC
14	TRBV7-2	TRBJ2-7	.	.	CASSLSGGWYEQYF	TGTGCCAGCAGCCTATCCGGTGGGTGGTACGAGCAGTACTTC
14	TRBV12-3/TRBV12-4	TRBJ1-4	many	TRBD1	CASSLRQGNEKLFF	TGTGCCAGCAGCCTCCGACAGGGGAACGAAAAACTGTTTTTT
15	TRBV7-9	TRBJ1-1	many	TRBD1	CASSHNRGLETEAFF	TGTGCCAGCAGCCACAACAGGGGGCTGGAGACTGAAGCTTTCTTT
16	TRBV11-2	TRBJ2-7	many	TRBD2	CASTQWIGTSGLEGYF	TGTGCCAGCACCCAATGGATTGGGACTAGCGGGTTGGAGGGGTACTTC
14	TRBV6-1	TRBJ1-3	few	.	CASSEFDSGNTIYF	TGTGCCAGCAGTGAGTTTGACTCGGGAAACACCATATATTTT
15	TRBV5-1	TRBJ2-3	many	.	CASSLGARSTDTQYF	TGCGCCAGCAGCTTGGGGGCAAGGAGCACAGATACGCAGTATTTT
15	TRBV28	TRBJ2-7	many	TRBD1	CASSLRGQGSGEQYF	TGTGCCAGCAGTTTAAGGGGACAGGGGAGTGGCGAGCAGTACTTC
13	TRBV12-3/TRBV12-4	TRBJ2-1	many	TRBD1	CASSDRGYNEQFF	TGTGCCAGCTCGGACAGGGGTTACAATGAGCAGTTCTTC
14	TRBV18	TRBJ1-1	many	TRBD1	CASSEDRGNTEAFF	TGTGCCAGCTCAGAAGACAGGGGAAACACTGAAGCTTTCTTT
16	TRBV15	TRBJ1-5	.	.	CATKRGAGEFNQPQHF	TGTGCCACCAAAAGGGGGGCTGGGGAGTTCAATCAGCCCCAGCATTTT
14	TRBV12-3/TRBV12-4	TRBJ2-3	.	.	CASSFGQYTDTQYF	TGTGCCAGCAGTTTTGGCCAATACACAGATACGCAGTATTTT
15	TRBV28	TRBJ2-3	many	TRBD1	CASSPGTGGADTQYF	TGTGCCAGCAGTCCCGGGACAGGGGGCGCGGATACGCAGTATTTT
15	TRBV7-2	TRBJ2-1	many	TRBD2	CASSPLAGEYNEQFF	TGTGCCAGCAGCCCACTAGCGGGAGAGTACAATGAGCAGTTCTTC
14	TRBV29-1	TRBJ1-2	.	.	CSVVKGRANYGYTF	TGCAGCGTTGTCAAGGGTCGAGCTAACTATGGCTACACCTTC
13	TRBV12-3/TRBV12-4	TRBJ1-2	many	.	CASNPQGRSGYTF	TGTGCCAGCAACCCCCAGGGTCGTAGTGGCTACACCTTC
17	TRBV20-1	TRBJ1-4	many	.	CSAREAETLGWNEKLFF	TGCAGTGCTAGAGAAGCGGAAACTCTCGGGTGGAATGAAAAACTGTTTTTT
18	TRBV7-9	TRBJ2-3	many	.	CASSLAAASAGRGDTQYF	TGTGCCAGCAGCTTAGCGGCTGCGTCGGCGGGGCGCGGGGATACGCAGTATTTT
19	TRBV7-9	TRBJ1-1	many	.	CASSLRRGRTANINTEAFF	TGTGCCAGCAGCTTACGCCGGGGTCGGACAGCGAACATAAACACTGAAGCTTTCTTT
16	TRBV4-3	TRBJ1-5	few	.	CASSQDRGGRNQPQHF	TGCGCCAGCAGCCAAGATAGGGGGGGTAGGAATCAGCCCCAGCATTTT
15	TRBV7-2	TRBJ1-2	.	TRBD1	CASRVSGGADYGYTF	TGTGCCAGCAGGGTATCAGGGGGCGCGGACTATGGCTACACCTTC
16	TRBV11-2	TRBJ2-1	many	.	CASSLVRGYPYNEQFF	TGTGCCAGCAGCTTAGTCCGAGGGTATCCTTACAATGAGCAGTTCTTC
15	TRBV19	TRBJ1-5	many	.	CASSIEGYSNQPQHF	TGTGCCAGCAGCATAGAAGGGTATAGCAATCAGCCCCAGCATTTT
19	TRBV29-1	TRBJ2-1	many	.	CSAPNELVTAGSGINEQFF	TGCAGCGCCCCTAACGAGCTCGTGACAGCCGGATCCGGGATCAATGAGCAGTTCTTC
14	TRBV9	TRBJ1-5	many	.	CASNAEGGNQPQHF	TGTGCCAGCAATGCGGAGGGGGGCAATCAGCCCCAGCATTTT
13	TRBV29-1	TRBJ1-1	many	.	CSVVRQGNTEAFF	TGCAGCGTTGTGCGGCAGGGGAACACTGAAGCTTTCTTT
15	TRBV3-1	TRBJ2-1	many	TRBD2	CASSQGAGGGNEQFF	TGTGCCAGCAGCCAAGGAGCGGGAGGGGGCAATGAGCAGTTCTTC
14	TRBV28	TRBJ2-3	many	.	CASSFGILTDTQYF	TGTGCCAGCAGTTTCGGGATTTTGACAGATACGCAGTATTTT
14	TRBV9	TRBJ1-1	few	TRBD1	CASSGTGDNTEAFF	TGTGCCAGCAGCGGGACAGGGGATAACACTGAAGCTTTCTTT
16	TRBV4-1	TRBJ2-2	few	.	CASRAGGGPELGELFF	TGCGCCAGCAGAGCAGGGGGGGGCCCCGAACTAGGGGAGCTGTTTTTT
14	TRBV12-3/TRBV12-4	TRBJ1-2	many	.	CASSFPGDNYGYTF	TGTGCCAGCAGCTTTCCGGGAGACAACTATGGCTACACCTTC
13	TRBV28	TRBJ2-4	.	TRBD1	CASSPPFTGDAVF	TGTGCCAGCAGTCCCCCGTTTACAGGGGACGCGGTCTTC
16	TRBV7-2	TRBJ1-4	many	.	CASSPRRGRGDEKLFF	TGTGCCAGCAGCCCGCGGCGGGGCAGGGGTGATGAAAAACTGTTTTTT
14	TRBV7-2	TRBJ2-1	many	.	CASSLSWGNNEQFF	TGTGCCAGCAGCTTATCTTGGGGGAACAATGAGCAGTTCTTC
15	TRBV19	TRBJ1-1	few	.	CASSISRSLNTEAFF	TGTGCCAGTAGTATATCCAGGTCCTTGAACACTGAAGCTTTCTTT
14	TRBV20-1	TRBJ2-7	many	.	CSASVTDRSYEQYF	TGCAGTGCTAGTGTTACCGACCGGTCCTACGAGCAGTACTTC
12	TRBV5-1	TRBJ1-1	many	.	CASRRGGTEAFF	TGCGCCAGCAGGCGGGGGGGGACTGAAGCTTTCTTT
20	TRBV12-3/TRBV12-4	TRBJ2-1	many	TRBD2	CASNFLKTSGRGRAYNEQFF	TGTGCCAGCAATTTTTTAAAGACTAGCGGGAGGGGACGAGCCTACAATGAGCAGTTCTTC
16	TRBV7-9	TRBJ2-1	many	.	CASSSNTGRTLNEQFF	TGTGCCAGCAGCTCAAACACAGGGCGAACGCTGAATGAGCAGTTCTTC
15	TRBV24-1	TRBJ2-2	.	TRBD1	CASSGTEASAGELFF	TGTGCCTCCTCCGGGACAGAGGCGTCAGCCGGGGAGCTGTTTTTT
15	TRBV29-1	TRBJ2-3	many	TRBD2	CSVLRLAGTADTQYF	TGCAGCGTCCTTAGACTAGCGGGGACTGCAGATACGCAGTATTTT
12	TRBV6-1	TRBJ1-1	.	.	CASGERYTEAFF	TGTGCCAGCGGGGAGCGGTACACTGAAGCTTTCTTT
14	TRBV29-1	TRBJ1-2	.	.	CSVGGRGANYGYTF	TGCAGCGTTGGTGGCCGAGGGGCTAACTATGGCTACACCTTC
18	TRBV24-1	TRBJ2-1	many	.	CATSEKGPPSRTYNEQFF	TGTGCCACCAGTGAAAAGGGACCCCCCTCGAGGACCTACAATGAGCAGTTCTTC
12	TRBV2	TRBJ2-7	many	.	CASSLGASEQYF	TGTGCCAGCAGTCTCGGGGCAAGCGAGCAGTACTTC
17	TRBV7-2	TRBJ2-2	many	.	CASLRRGGSRGTGELFF	TGTGCCTCCCTCCGACGTGGGGGGTCCAGAGGCACCGGGGAGCTGTTTTTT
15	TRBV11-2	TRBJ2-5	many	.	CASSTYRGRVETQYF	TGTGCCAGCAGCACATACAGGGGGAGGGTGGAGACCCAGTACTTC
16	TRBV3-1	TRBJ2-5	many	.	CASSHATQTGGKTQYF	TGTGCCAGCAGCCATGCAACCCAAACTGGGGGGAAGACCCAGTACTTC
16	TRBV20-1	TRBJ1-3	.	TRBD1	CSASFDRGISGNTIYF	TGCAGTGCTAGTTTCGACAGGGGTATCTCTGGAAACACCATATATTTT
14	TRBV6-1	TRBJ1-5	few	TRBD1	CATNSGTGHQPQHF	TGTGCCACCAATTCCGGGACAGGGCATCAGCCCCAGCATTTT
16	TRBV2	TRBJ2-1	many	.	CASTLVGAGNENEQFF	TGTGCCAGCACTCTTGTAGGGGCCGGCAATGAAAATGAGCAGTTCTTC
17	TRBV7-9	TRBJ2-1	many	.	CASSLPRTARLNNEQFF	TGTGCCAGCAGCTTACCCCGGACAGCCAGGCTTAACAATGAGCAGTTCTTC